The next 27 T cell receptor beta chains were all read from a single sample in a study of regulatory T cells in long-lasting Graves disease. Specified time point: newly diagnosed GD, antithyroid drugs for less than 3 months. Following extraction of RNA from PBMCs, that RNA was used to make the TCR library. Combining iRepertoire HTBI primers with Arm-PCR of CDR3 regions, the authors built TCR beta libraries. TCRdb re-analysed the multiplex PCR reads in MiXCR, keeping a single row per CDR3 protein. The sample records about 430,000 distinct CDR3 sequences, approximately 15% being singletons. These data were also reused for a study on T cells in Graves' hyperthyroidism and ophthalmopathy.

The sequences come from peripheral blood mononuclear cells (PBMCs), collected at new diagnosis, from a patient treated with antithyroid drugs. These TCRs come from a woman aged 40-49 years with Graves disease.

This clonotype has at least ten counts. The chain couples TRBV7-8 to TRBJ2-7, with 14 bases identical to TRBD2. V was clipped by 4 bases and J by 2 bases; unmatched bases: 7. The CDR3 loop spans 17 amino acids. The germline gives CDR1 SGHVS, CDR2 FQNEAQ. CDR3 DNA sequence: TGTGCCAGCAGCTCGGGGACTAGCGGGAGAAGGCCCTACGAGCAGTACTTC. It encodes CASSSGTSGRRPYEQYF.

This clonotype was recorded at least ten times. The rearrangement uses TRBV2 and TRBJ1-3; the D gene is possibly TRBD1 (5 bases). Germline V gives CDR1 SNHLY, CDR2 FYNNEI. V was pared by 2 bases and J by 1 base, with 6 bases between. The CDR3 contains 14 residues. The CDR3 region has the DNA TGTGCCAGCAGTGAACGGGGGTCTGGAAACACCATATATTTT. This sequence encodes CASSERGSGNTIYF.

The genes are TRBV19 and TRBJ2-7, with D maybe TRBD2 (6 bases). The CDR3 runs 14 residues. Germline CDR1 and CDR2: LNHDA and SQIVND (reference sequence). Trimming removed 3 bases from V and 4 bases from J, with 13 bases in between. The CDR3 nucleotides read TGTGCCAGTAGTATGAGGGGACTTCAATACGAGCAGTACTTC. Protein sequence: CASSMRGLQYEQYF.

This clonotype was recorded many times. The chain links TRBV27 to TRBJ2-7; 7 nucleotides line up with TRBD1. V trimming: 7 bases; J trimming: 1 base; junction bases outside the gene matches: 1. The germline CDR1 and CDR2 sequences are MNHEY and SMNVEV (reference sequence). CDR3 size: 12 residues. CDR3 protein: CASKTGSYEQYF. The CDR3 DNA sequence: TGTGCCAGCAAGACAGGGTCCTACGAGCAGTACTTC.

The gene calls are TRBV20-1 and TRBJ2-7; D possibly uses TRBD1 or TRBD2 (6 bases each). This CDR3 is 14 amino acids long. CDR1 is DFQATT, CDR2 SNEGSKA, per germline (reference sequence). The CDR3 DNA follows: TGCACGCGCAGGGGAGCGGGTCCTACCTACGAGCAGTACTTC. It encodes CTRRGAGPTYEQYF.

This clonotype was seen repeatedly, ten times or more. In DNA form, the CDR3 reads TGTGCCAGCAGTAACCGGCGGGAGGGTTCCTACAATGAGCAGTTCTTC. It yields the protein CASSNRREGSYNEQFF. This chain connects TRBV6-2 or TRBV6-3 to TRBJ2-1; 9 bases are a match to TRBD2. V lost 5 bases to trimming and J lost 1 base; unmatched junction nucleotides: 6. The CDR3 loop spans 16 amino acids. CDR1 MNHEY and CDR2 SVGEGT come from the germline V gene.

This clonotype was detected many times. V usage is TRBV6-1 and J usage is TRBJ1-2; the D gene is possibly TRBD1 (6 bases). Trimming stripped 10 bases from V and 4 bases from J, with 10 bases between. This CDR3 is 11 amino acids long. CDR1 is MNHNS and CDR2 is SASEGT in the germline V gene. This CDR3 is CATVDSYGYTF. The CDR3 DNA is TGTGCCACAGTGGACAGCTATGGCTACACCTTC.

This clonotype appeared a few times. The chain combines TRBV6-1 with TRBJ2-7; D is possibly TRBD2 (5 bases). The germline V gene has CDR1 MNHNS and CDR2 SASEGT. Trimming took 8 bases from V and 3 from J, leaving 14 bases between them. This CDR3 comprises 13 residues. In DNA, the CDR3 is TGTGCCAGCGCCCGGGAAGCGTTCTACGAGCAGTACTTC. Protein sequence: CASAREAFYEQYF.

This clonotype was found many times. The rearrangement links TRBV18 to TRBJ2-5, with 8 positions matching TRBD1. Germline CDR1 KGHSH, CDR2 LQKENI. The CDR3 has 14 residues. V was clipped by 3 bases and J by 1 base; unmatched bases: 1. CDR3 protein: CASSPTGAQETQYF. The CDR3, as DNA: TGTGCCAGCTCACCGACAGGGGCCCAAGAGACCCAGTACTTC. The variable domain in full, completed from reference TRBV18 and TRBJ2-5, reads NAGVMQNPRHLVRRRGQEARLRCSPMKGHSHVYWYRQLPEEGLKFMVYLQKENIIDESGMPKERFSAEFPKEGPSILRIQQVVRGDSAAYFCASSPTGAQETQYFGPGTRLLVL.

This clonotype was seen at least ten times. V gene TRBV28 combines with J gene TRBJ2-7, with D unresolved. Germline V lookup: CDR1 MDHEN, CDR2 SYDVKM. The V and J ends lost 3 bases and 5 bases respectively, with 5 bases between them. The CDR3 is 11 amino acids. Written as DNA, the CDR3 is TGTGCCAGCAGTTTGATGAACGAGCAGTACTTC. This sequence encodes CASSLMNEQYF. Based on the CDR3 plus reference TRBV28 and TRBJ2-7, the full variable domain is DVKVTQSSRYLVKRTGEKVFLECVQDMDHENMFWYRQDPGLGLRLIYFSYDVKMKEKGDIPEGYSVSREKKERFSLILESASTNQTSMYLCASSLMNEQYFGPGTRLTVT.

This sequence joins TRBV6-5 and TRBJ1-5; D gene ambiguous. Trimming left V 2 bases short and J 5 bases short, with 10 bases between. This CDR3 has 14 amino acids. Looked up from germline, CDR1 is MNHEY and CDR2 is SVGAGI. The CDR3 loop is CASSYPRSDQPQHF. As DNA, the CDR3 is TGTGCCAGCAGTTACCCTCGCAGCGATCAGCCCCAGCATTTT.

This clonotype has at least ten counts. This chain joins TRBV3-1 and TRBJ2-3; D may be TRBD2 (5 bases). In germline, CDR1 is LGHDT, CDR2 YNNKEL (reference sequence). V was clipped by 4 bases and J by 1 base, with 15 bases between them. CDR3 size: 16 residues. CDR3 loop: CASSLLTTRGTDTQYF. The CDR3 coding sequence is TGTGCCAGCAGCCTGCTGACTACCCGGGGCACAGATACGCAGTATTTT.

There are many counts of this clonotype. The CDR3 nucleotides are TGTGCCAGCAGTTTTATGGGGACGGACACTGAAGCTTTCTTT. This encodes CASSFMGTDTEAFF. The rearrangement uses TRBV12-3 or TRBV12-4 and TRBJ1-1; weak D call: TRBD1 (5 bases). V was clipped by 3 bases and J by 3 bases, with 11 bases between them. This CDR3 has 14 amino acids.

This clonotype was counted between two and nine times. The CDR3 DNA reads as TGCAGCGCGGAAATACTGACAGGGGGCTTTGCCACCTACGAGCAGTACTTC. The encoded protein is CSAEILTGGFATYEQYF. The chain has TRBV29-1 and TRBJ2-7, with 10 positions matching TRBD1. The V and J ends lost 7 bases and 2 bases, in that order; junction bases with no gene match: 17. The CDR3 is made up of 17 amino acids. Germline values: CDR1 SQVTM, CDR2 ANQGSEA.

The chain couples TRBV24-1 to TRBJ2-1; D not certain. The CDR3 extends over 18 amino acids. The germline V gene has CDR1 KGHDR and CDR2 SFDVKD. Trimming removed 4 bases at V and 4 bases at J, with 22 bases between. CDR3 in amino acids: CATSDHNAGWNGYNEQFF. In nucleotides, the CDR3 is TGTGCCACCAGTGACCACAACGCAGGATGGAATGGGTACAATGAGCAGTTCTTC.

The chain couples TRBV6-5 to TRBJ2-7, with D maybe TRBD2 (6 bases). The CDR3 runs to 15 residues. With 2 bases removed from V and 2 bases from J, the gap between germline ends came to 13 bases. Germline V gene data show CDR1 as MNHEY and CDR2 as SVGAGI. CDR3 DNA: TGTGCCAGCAGTTACACCCCTGGGAGGACCTACGAGCAGTACTTC. Encoded protein: CASSYTPGRTYEQYF.

The chain uses TRBV19 and TRBJ2-3; unclear D gene. V lost 0 bases to trimming and J lost 1 base, with 20 bases between them. This CDR3 contains 19 residues. CDR1 and CDR2 (germline): LNHDA, SQIVND (reference sequence). CDR3 residues: CASSIDYLTDQTCTDTQYF. CDR3 nucleotides: TGTGCCAGTAGTATAGACTACCTCACGGACCAGACGTGCACAGATACGCAGTATTTT.

This clonotype was observed at least ten times. The rearrangement uses TRBV11-3 and TRBJ2-1, with TRBD2 matching over 11 bases. Losses at the gene ends were 1 base for V and 8 bases for J; bases not matched to a gene: 7. Germline V gene data show CDR1 as SGHNT and CDR2 as YENEEA. This CDR3 region has 16 residues. The CDR3 DNA sequence: TGTGCCAGCAGCTTAGTCGTCCTAGCGGGAGGTTATGAGCAGTTCTTC. It is translated as CASSLVVLAGGYEQFF. Looking up the rest from reference TRBV11-3 and TRBJ2-1 gives the full variable domain: EAGVVQSPRYKIIEKKQPVAFWCNPISGHNTLYWYLQNLGQGPELLIRYENEEAVDDSQLPKDRFSAERLKGVDSTLKIQPAELGDSAVYLCASSLVVLAGGYEQFFGPGTRLTVL.

V is TRBV12-3 or TRBV12-4 and J is TRBJ2-1; weak D call: TRBD2 (6 bases). V dropped 4 bases and J dropped 2 bases, with 12 bases sitting between them. This CDR3 has 15 amino acids. Here the CDR3 reads CASSYGGTPYNEQFF. In nucleotides, the CDR3 is TGTGCCAGCAGTTACGGCGGGACGCCCTACAATGAGCAGTTCTTC.

This clonotype was seen ten or more times. The chain has TRBV12-3 or TRBV12-4 and TRBJ2-3; 8 nucleotides match TRBD2. V was clipped by 3 bases and J by 0 bases; unmatched bases: 17. This CDR3 has 20 amino acids. The CDR3 DNA sequence: TGTGCCAGCAGTTTTTCGCCTAGCGGGTCAATTATTACTAGCACAGATACGCAGTATTTT. Amino acid sequence: CASSFSPSGSIITSTDTQYF.

There are many counts of this clonotype. The chain is built from TRBV20-1 and TRBJ1-2, with D perhaps matching TRBD1 (6 bases). Germline CDR1 and CDR2: DFQATT and SNEGSKA (reference sequence). The CDR3 is 16 amino acids. With 3 bases removed from V and 0 bases from J, the gap between germline ends came to 17 bases. Here the CDR3 reads CSARATGRDSNYGYTF. CDR3 DNA: TGCAGTGCTAGGGCTACAGGGAGGGATTCTAACTATGGCTACACCTTC.

The chain links TRBV5-4 to TRBJ1-1; 9 bases map to TRBD1. From germline, CDR1 is SGHNT and CDR2 YYREEE (reference sequence). J was trimmed by 2 bases and V by 4 bases; bases with no gene match: 6. This CDR3 has 15 residues. The CDR3: CASSPGTGTNTEAFF. The CDR3 DNA is TGTGCCAGCAGCCCCGGGACAGGGACAAACACTGAAGCTTTCTTT. The full variable domain, with the rest looked up from reference TRBV5-4 and TRBJ1-1, is ETGVTQSPTHLIKTRGQQVTLRCSSQSGHNTVSWYQQALGQGPQFIFQYYREEENGRGNFPPRFSGLQFPNYSSELNVNALELDDSALYLCASSPGTGTNTEAFFGQGTRLTVV.

This clonotype was picked up many times. The V gene is TRBV7-2, the J gene TRBJ1-2, with unresolved D. With 0 bases removed from V and 5 bases from J, the gap between germline ends came to 7 bases. This CDR3 spans 13 amino acids. Germline assignment: CDR1 SGHTA and CDR2 FQGNSA. The CDR3 region is CASSLAESYGYTF. DNA of the CDR3: TGTGCCAGCAGCTTAGCGGAGAGTTATGGCTACACCTTC.

This clonotype was seen repeatedly, ten times or more. The V gene is TRBV3-1, the J gene TRBJ1-3; D may be TRBD1 (5 bases). The germline V and J ends were trimmed by 5 bases and 0 bases, with 20 bases remaining between them. CDR3 length: 18 amino acids. Germline V lookup: CDR1 LGHDT, CDR2 YNNKEL (reference sequence). The CDR3 region is CASSSPTRQPTSGNTIYF. CDR3 sequence (DNA): TGTGCCAGCAGCAGTCCAACTAGACAGCCGACCTCTGGAAACACCATATATTTT.

This clonotype was seen repeatedly, ten times or more. J is TRBJ2-3 and V is TRBV12-3 or TRBV12-4; TRBD1 might be the D (6 bases). CDR3 size: 17 residues. The ends were cut back, 5 bases at V and 1 base at J, with 19 bases in the middle. The CDR3 sequence is CASSPRRGGPGTDTQYF. In DNA, the CDR3 is TGTGCCAGCAGTCCTCGGAGAGGGGGTCCCGGCACAGATACGCAGTATTTT.

This clonotype was detected ten times or more. The CDR3 DNA reads TGTGCCAGCACATTGGGACTAGCGGGAGGCCGAGGAGATACGCAGTATTTT. Translating it yields CASTLGLAGGRGDTQYF. This sequence joins TRBV28 and TRBJ2-3; 15 bases match TRBD2. The CDR3 is 17 amino acids. From germline, CDR1 is MDHEN and CDR2 SYDVKM. V was pared by 7 bases and J by 5 bases, with 10 bases of the junction left unmatched.

This clonotype was picked up many times. The gene calls are TRBV12-3 or TRBV12-4 and TRBJ1-1; no reliable D call. This CDR3 comprises 15 residues. V was pared by 7 bases and J by 1 base, with 16 bases between. The DNA of the CDR3 is TGTGCCAGCAAAATGGACGGAAACCCGAACACTGAAGCTTTCTTT. Amino acids: CASKMDGNPNTEAFF.